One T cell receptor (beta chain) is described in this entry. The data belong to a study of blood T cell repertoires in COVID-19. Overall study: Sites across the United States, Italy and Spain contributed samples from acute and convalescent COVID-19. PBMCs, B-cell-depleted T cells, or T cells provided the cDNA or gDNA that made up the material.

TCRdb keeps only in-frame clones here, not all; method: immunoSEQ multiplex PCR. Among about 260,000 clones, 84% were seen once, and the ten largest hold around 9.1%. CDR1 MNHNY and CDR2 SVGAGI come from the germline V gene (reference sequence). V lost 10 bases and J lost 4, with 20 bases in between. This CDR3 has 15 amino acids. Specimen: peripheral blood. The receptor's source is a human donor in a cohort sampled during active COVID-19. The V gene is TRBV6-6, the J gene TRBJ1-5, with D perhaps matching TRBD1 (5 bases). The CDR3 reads CATEMGLSGNQPQHF. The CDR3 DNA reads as TGTGCCACCGAAATGGGACTCAGCGGGAATCAGCCCCAGCATTTT.